Listed below are T cell receptor beta chains from one sample, sequenced in a study of blood T cell repertoires in COVID-19. Sequencing was performed with immunoSEQ multiplex PCR; in TCRdb, only in-frame clones are kept and a portion is missing. The sample includes some 500,000 clones, 85% to 90% of them seen just once. The sequencing input was peripheral blood. These receptors all stem from a woman aged 45-60 years with COVID-19, enrolled during active disease. CDR3s include the opening cysteine and the closing phenylalanine or tryptophan. Fields, in order: clone size, V gene, D gene, J gene, CDR3 DNA, CDR3 protein. The D gene is left open where the match is weak. Size values are once, few and many counts, or a class for expanded clones, and some rows have none.

abundance: NA; v_gene: TRBV30; d_gene: NA; j_gene: TRBJ1-1; CDR3nt: TGTGCCTGGAGCGTCAAATTAACAGGGTACCCTGAAGCTTTCTTT; CDR3aa: CAWSVKLTGYPEAFF
abundance: NA; v_gene: TRBV5-5; d_gene: TRBD1; j_gene: TRBJ1-2; CDR3nt: TGTGCCAGCAGCTGGAGGGGACAGATTAACTATGGCTACACCTTC; CDR3aa: CASSWRGQINYGYTF
abundance: NA; v_gene: TRBV3-1/TRBV3-2; d_gene: NA; j_gene: TRBJ2-2; CDR3nt: TGTGCCAGCAGCTTCACAGGAGACACCGGGGAGCTGTTTTTT; CDR3aa: CASSFTGDTGELFF
abundance: NA; v_gene: TRBV19; d_gene: NA; j_gene: TRBJ1-1; CDR3nt: TGTGCCAGTAGTCGACGGGGGGGGAGCACTGAAGCTTTCTTT; CDR3aa: CASSRRGGSTEAFF
abundance: NA; v_gene: TRBV9; d_gene: NA; j_gene: TRBJ1-2; CDR3nt: TGTGCCAGCAGCTCTACACTTACAGTCCCCTATGGCTACACCTTC; CDR3aa: CASSSTLTVPYGYTF
abundance: NA; v_gene: TRBV28; d_gene: NA; j_gene: TRBJ2-7; CDR3nt: TGTGCCATCAAAAGATGGGGCGGTGGGTACGAGCAGTACTTC; CDR3aa: CAIKRWGGGYEQYF
abundance: NA; v_gene: TRBV2; d_gene: NA; j_gene: TRBJ1-1; CDR3nt: TGTGCCAGCAGTGATTTTCGGGGTCGTGGCACTGAAGCTTTCTTT; CDR3aa: CASSDFRGRGTEAFF
abundance: NA; v_gene: TRBV10-3; d_gene: TRBD1; j_gene: TRBJ2-7; CDR3nt: TGTGCCATCAGCCCCTCGGAGACGACAGGGAGCTCCTACGAGCAGTACTTC; CDR3aa: CAISPSETTGSSYEQYF
abundance: NA; v_gene: TRBV2; d_gene: NA; j_gene: TRBJ1-4; CDR3nt: TGTGCCAGCAGTCCTATGCCCCGGGATGAAAAACTGTTTTTT; CDR3aa: CASSPMPRDEKLFF
abundance: NA; v_gene: TRBV5-1; d_gene: TRBD1; j_gene: TRBJ1-4; CDR3nt: TGCGCCAGCAGCTTGGAACAGGGGAAGGAAAAACTGTTTTTT; CDR3aa: CASSLEQGKEKLFF
abundance: NA; v_gene: TRBV7-9; d_gene: NA; j_gene: TRBJ1-2; CDR3nt: TGTGCCAGCAGCTTATCAGGAGGGAGGGAGATGGGTGGCTACACCTTC; CDR3aa: CASSLSGGREMGGYTF
abundance: NA; v_gene: TRBV5-1; d_gene: TRBD1; j_gene: TRBJ1-5; CDR3nt: TGCGCCAGCAGCTTGGGACAGGGAGGCAATCAGCCCCAGCATTTT; CDR3aa: CASSLGQGGNQPQHF
abundance: NA; v_gene: TRBV30; d_gene: NA; j_gene: TRBJ2-2; CDR3nt: TGTGCCTGGAGCCCCAGGGGCGCGTACACCGGGGAGCTGTTTTTT; CDR3aa: CAWSPRGAYTGELFF
abundance: NA; v_gene: TRBV7-8; d_gene: NA; j_gene: TRBJ1-3; CDR3nt: TGTGCCAGCAGCTTAGATAGCTCTGGAAACACCATATATTTT; CDR3aa: CASSLDSSGNTIYF
abundance: NA; v_gene: TRBV9; d_gene: TRBD1; j_gene: TRBJ2-6; CDR3nt: TGTGCCAGCAGCCCAGGGGGCTATGGGGGGGCCAACGTCCTGACTTTC; CDR3aa: CASSPGGYGGANVLTF
abundance: NA; v_gene: TRBV5-1; d_gene: TRBD1; j_gene: TRBJ2-5; CDR3nt: TGCGCCAGCAGCTTGGGGAGACAGGGGGTTCAAGAGACCCAGTACTTC; CDR3aa: CASSLGRQGVQETQYF
abundance: few; v_gene: TRBV2; d_gene: NA; j_gene: TRBJ2-7; CDR3nt: TGTGCCAGCAGGTCGTATTATTCCTACGAGCAGTACTTC; CDR3aa: CASRSYYSYEQYF
abundance: NA; v_gene: TRBV3-1/TRBV3-2; d_gene: TRBD2; j_gene: TRBJ2-7; CDR3nt: TGTGCCAGCAGCCAAGGGGGCTGGCGGGGGAGCTCCTACGAGCAGTACTTC; CDR3aa: CASSQGGWRGSSYEQYF
abundance: once; v_gene: TRBV27; d_gene: TRBD1; j_gene: TRBJ1-4; CDR3nt: TGTGCCAGCAGTCCGCCGGGACAGTGGGGGGAAAAACTGTTTTTT; CDR3aa: CASSPPGQWGEKLFF
abundance: many; v_gene: TRBV7-9; d_gene: NA; j_gene: TRBJ1-1; CDR3nt: TGTGCCAGCAGCCGGGAGGGCACTGAAGCTTTCTTT; CDR3aa: CASSREGTEAFF
abundance: once; v_gene: TRBV30; d_gene: NA; j_gene: TRBJ1-3; CDR3nt: TGTGCCTGGAGTTCGCCGGACAGCTCTGGAAACACCATATATTTT; CDR3aa: CAWSSPDSSGNTIYF
abundance: NA; v_gene: TRBV9; d_gene: TRBD2; j_gene: TRBJ2-1; CDR3nt: TGTGCCAGCAGCACCCCCCGGGGGTCTAGCGGCTCCTACAATGAGCAGTTCTTC; CDR3aa: CASSTPRGSSGSYNEQFF
abundance: NA; v_gene: TRBV11-3; d_gene: NA; j_gene: TRBJ2-7; CDR3nt: TGTGCCAGCAGCTTAGATCTTGGCTTAGGGGCCGTCGCCTTCTCCTACGAGCAGTACTTC; CDR3aa: CASSLDLGLGAVAFSYEQYF
abundance: few; v_gene: TRBV4-1; d_gene: NA; j_gene: TRBJ2-5; CDR3nt: TGCGCCAGCAGCCAAGATATAACCCAACGTCAGTGGACCCAGTACTTC; CDR3aa: CASSQDITQRQWTQYF
abundance: NA; v_gene: TRBV5-1; d_gene: TRBD1; j_gene: TRBJ2-1; CDR3nt: TGCGCCAGCCAACACCGGGACAGGGGGCTTCGGGAGCAGTTCTTC; CDR3aa: CASQHRDRGLREQFF
abundance: NA; v_gene: TRBV2; d_gene: NA; j_gene: TRBJ1-2; CDR3nt: TGTGCCAGCAGTGAGAGGACACTCCCTAACTATGGCTACACCTTC; CDR3aa: CASSERTLPNYGYTF
abundance: NA; v_gene: TRBV5-1; d_gene: NA; j_gene: TRBJ2-1; CDR3nt: TGCGCCAGCAACCAAGCCCTCTTGGGGGGCAATGAGCAGTTCTTC; CDR3aa: CASNQALLGGNEQFF
abundance: NA; v_gene: TRBV25-1; d_gene: NA; j_gene: TRBJ1-2; CDR3nt: TGTGCCAGCAGTCCCCGGGCAGGGTACCTCTATGGCTACACCTTC; CDR3aa: CASSPRAGYLYGYTF
abundance: few; v_gene: TRBV5-6; d_gene: NA; j_gene: TRBJ1-6; CDR3nt: TGTGCCAGCAGTCCCGGTTACTCCTATAATTCACCCCTCCACTTT; CDR3aa: CASSPGYSYNSPLHF
abundance: NA; v_gene: TRBV7-3; d_gene: NA; j_gene: TRBJ1-6; CDR3nt: TGTGCCAGCAGCTTAAGGGGGGGAGGGAATTCACCCCTCCACTTT; CDR3aa: CASSLRGGGNSPLHF
abundance: NA; v_gene: TRBV9; d_gene: NA; j_gene: TRBJ1-1; CDR3nt: TGTGCCAGCAGCCTGGACTCTTCAACTGAAGCTTTCTTT; CDR3aa: CASSLDSSTEAFF
abundance: NA; v_gene: TRBV27; d_gene: TRBD2; j_gene: TRBJ2-7; CDR3nt: TGTGCCAGCAGTTTATTCATGCGGGGGGAGCAGTACTTC; CDR3aa: CASSLFMRGEQYF
abundance: NA; v_gene: TRBV7-8; d_gene: TRBD1; j_gene: TRBJ2-3; CDR3nt: TGTGCCAGCAGATCCGGGACAGGGGGTCCAGATACGCAGTATTTT; CDR3aa: CASRSGTGGPDTQYF
abundance: NA; v_gene: TRBV12-1; d_gene: NA; j_gene: TRBJ2-3; CDR3nt: TGTGCCAGCAGCTTCCAATCAGGGGTGATCACAGATACGCAGTATTTT; CDR3aa: CASSFQSGVITDTQYF
abundance: NA; v_gene: TRBV29-1; d_gene: NA; j_gene: TRBJ2-7; CDR3nt: TGCAGCGTTGAGGGGCAGGACTCCTACGAGCAGTACTTC; CDR3aa: CSVEGQDSYEQYF
abundance: NA; v_gene: TRBV4-1; d_gene: NA; j_gene: TRBJ2-1; CDR3nt: TGCGCCAGCAGCCAAGGGGCGGGGCGCTCCTACAATGAGCAGTTCTTC; CDR3aa: CASSQGAGRSYNEQFF
abundance: NA; v_gene: TRBV30; d_gene: NA; j_gene: TRBJ2-5; CDR3nt: TGTGCCTGGAGCGATGCCCGCCCCGCCGGAGAGACCCAGTACTTC; CDR3aa: CAWSDARPAGETQYF
abundance: NA; v_gene: TRBV6-1; d_gene: NA; j_gene: TRBJ1-5; CDR3nt: TGTGCCAGCAGTGCTCCCATTAAGGGGTCTCAAGGGGCGAGCAATCAGCCCCAGCATTTT; CDR3aa: CASSAPIKGSQGASNQPQHF
abundance: NA; v_gene: TRBV4-2; d_gene: NA; j_gene: TRBJ2-7; CDR3nt: TGTGCCAGCAGCCAAGAACAGGGAGGGATCTACGAGCAGTACTTC; CDR3aa: CASSQEQGGIYEQYF
abundance: NA; v_gene: TRBV12-5; d_gene: NA; j_gene: TRBJ1-4; CDR3nt: TGTGCTAGTGCAGGCCTGTCGGAAAAACTGTTTTTT; CDR3aa: CASAGLSEKLFF
abundance: NA; v_gene: TRBV27; d_gene: NA; j_gene: TRBJ1-2; CDR3nt: TGTGCCAGCAGTGTCCAGGGGAAGGGCTACACCTTC; CDR3aa: CASSVQGKGYTF
abundance: NA; v_gene: TRBV28; d_gene: NA; j_gene: TRBJ2-5; CDR3nt: TGTGCCAGCAGTTTCCATCTACAAGAGACCCAGTACTTC; CDR3aa: CASSFHLQETQYF
abundance: NA; v_gene: TRBV10-3; d_gene: NA; j_gene: TRBJ1-3; CDR3nt: TGTGCCATCAGTGAAACGGATGCGGCGGGAAACACCATATATTTT; CDR3aa: CAISETDAAGNTIYF
abundance: NA; v_gene: TRBV5-8; d_gene: NA; j_gene: TRBJ1-1; CDR3nt: TGTGCCAGCAGCTCCCAAACGACAGTGATAGCCACTGAAGCTTTCTTT; CDR3aa: CASSSQTTVIATEAFF